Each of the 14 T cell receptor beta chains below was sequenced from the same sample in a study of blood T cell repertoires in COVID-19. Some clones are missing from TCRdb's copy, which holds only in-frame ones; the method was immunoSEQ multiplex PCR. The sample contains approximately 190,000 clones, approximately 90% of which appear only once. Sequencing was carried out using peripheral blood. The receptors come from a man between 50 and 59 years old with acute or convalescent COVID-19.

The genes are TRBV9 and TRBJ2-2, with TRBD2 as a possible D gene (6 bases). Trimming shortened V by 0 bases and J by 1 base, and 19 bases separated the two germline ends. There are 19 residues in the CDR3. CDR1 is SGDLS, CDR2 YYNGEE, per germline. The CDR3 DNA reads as TGTGCCAGCAGCGTAGCCCCCCCTGCGAGCGGGTGGAACACCGGGGAGCTGTTTTTT. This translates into CASSVAPPASGWNTGELFF.

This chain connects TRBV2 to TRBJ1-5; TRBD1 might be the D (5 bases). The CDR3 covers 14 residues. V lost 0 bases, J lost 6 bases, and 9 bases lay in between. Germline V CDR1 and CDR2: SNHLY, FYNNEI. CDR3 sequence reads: CASSEAGRAQPQHF. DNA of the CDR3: TGTGCCAGCAGTGAAGCAGGCAGGGCTCAGCCCCAGCATTTT.

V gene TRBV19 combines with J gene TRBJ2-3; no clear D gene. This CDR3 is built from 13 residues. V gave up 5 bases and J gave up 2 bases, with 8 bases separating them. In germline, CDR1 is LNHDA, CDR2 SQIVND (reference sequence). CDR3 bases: TGTGCCAGTAGTGGTCTACCCACAGATACGCAGTATTTT. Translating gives CASSGLPTDTQYF.

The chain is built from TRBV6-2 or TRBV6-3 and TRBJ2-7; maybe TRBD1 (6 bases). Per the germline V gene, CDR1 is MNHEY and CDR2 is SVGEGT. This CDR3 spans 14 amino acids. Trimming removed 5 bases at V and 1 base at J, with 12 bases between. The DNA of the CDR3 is TGTGCCAGCAGTACCCGGACAGCTTCCTACGAGCAGTACGTC. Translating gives CASSTRTASYEQYV.

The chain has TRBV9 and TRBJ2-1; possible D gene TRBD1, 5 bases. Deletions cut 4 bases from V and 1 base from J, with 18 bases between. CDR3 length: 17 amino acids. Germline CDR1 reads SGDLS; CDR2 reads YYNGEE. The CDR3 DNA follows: TGTGCCAGCAGCCCCTTCCACCGGCGGACATCCTACAATGAGCAGTTCTTC. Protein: CASSPFHRRTSYNEQFF.

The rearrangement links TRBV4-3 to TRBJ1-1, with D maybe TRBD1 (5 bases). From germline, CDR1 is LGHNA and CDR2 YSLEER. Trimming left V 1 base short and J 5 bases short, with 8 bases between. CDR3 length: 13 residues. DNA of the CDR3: TGCGCCAGCAGCCAAGGGGGCAGGACTGAAGCTTTCTTT. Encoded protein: CASSQGGRTEAFF.

CDR3 sequence: CASSLEAARQETQYF. Written as DNA, the CDR3 is TGTGCCAGCAGCTTAGAGGCGGCGAGACAAGAGACCCAGTACTTC. The V call is TRBV5-4, the J call TRBJ2-5; unclear D gene. The CDR3 extends over 15 amino acids. Between the trimmed V and J ends, which lost 2 bases and 2 bases, there was a span of 13 bases. Germline lookup yields CDR1 SGHNT and CDR2 YYREEE (reference sequence).

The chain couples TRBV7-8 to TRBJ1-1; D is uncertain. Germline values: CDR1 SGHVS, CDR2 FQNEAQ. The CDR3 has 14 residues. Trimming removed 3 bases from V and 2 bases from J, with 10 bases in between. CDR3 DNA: TGTGCCAGCAGCTTCTCCCCGGGAAACACTGAAGCTTTCTTT. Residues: CASSFSPGNTEAFF.

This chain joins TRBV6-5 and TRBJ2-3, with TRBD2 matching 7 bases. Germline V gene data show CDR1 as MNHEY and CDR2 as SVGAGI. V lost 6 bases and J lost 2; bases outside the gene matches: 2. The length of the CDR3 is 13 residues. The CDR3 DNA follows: TGTGCCAGCAGAAGGGACTACACAGATACGCAGTATTTT. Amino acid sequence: CASRRDYTDTQYF.

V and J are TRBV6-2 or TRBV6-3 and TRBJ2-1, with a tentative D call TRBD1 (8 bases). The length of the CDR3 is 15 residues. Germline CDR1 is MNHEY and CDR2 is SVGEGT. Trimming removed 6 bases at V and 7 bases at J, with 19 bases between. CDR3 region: CASSRTGGVRNEQFF. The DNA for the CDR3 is TGTGCCAGCAGCCGTACAGGGGGGGTTAGGAATGAGCAGTTCTTC.

Here the CDR3 DNA reads TGTGCCAGCAGCTCCTTAGGACAGGGCATCACCGGGGAGCTGTTTTTT. Protein: CASSSLGQGITGELFF. The chain carries TRBV5-6 and TRBJ2-2; TRBD1 matches at 8 bases. CDR1 is SGHDT, CDR2 YYEEEE, per germline. This CDR3 is 16 amino acids long. J lost 4 bases, V lost 3 bases, and 8 bases had no gene match.

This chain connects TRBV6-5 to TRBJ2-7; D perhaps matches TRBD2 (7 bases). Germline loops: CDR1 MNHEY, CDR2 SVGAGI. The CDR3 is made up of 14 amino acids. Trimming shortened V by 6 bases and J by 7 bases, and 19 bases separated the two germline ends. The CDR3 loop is CASSPRGGQLEQYV. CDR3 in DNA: TGTGCCAGCAGCCCACGCGGGGGCCAGTTGGAGCAGTACGTC.

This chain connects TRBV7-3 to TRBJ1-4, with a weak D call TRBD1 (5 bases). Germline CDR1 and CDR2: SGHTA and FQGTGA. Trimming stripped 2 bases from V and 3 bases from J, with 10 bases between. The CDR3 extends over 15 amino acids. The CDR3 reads CASSLGTGPNEKLFF. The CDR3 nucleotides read TGTGCCAGCAGCTTAGGTACAGGACCTAATGAAAAACTGTTTTTT.

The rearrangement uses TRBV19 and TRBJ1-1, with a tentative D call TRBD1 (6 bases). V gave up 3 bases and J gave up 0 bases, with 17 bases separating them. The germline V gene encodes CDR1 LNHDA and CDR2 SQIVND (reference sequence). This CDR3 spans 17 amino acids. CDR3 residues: CASSILYREGMNTEAFF. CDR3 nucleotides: TGTGCCAGTAGTATCTTGTACAGGGAGGGAATGAACACTGAAGCTTTCTTT.